The clone carrying this T cell receptor (beta chain) was seen only a few times. Its cognate antigen is unknown. This sample is drawn from a study of CD8 T cells in ankylosing spondylitis. Study outcomes and limitations: Within ankylosing spondylitis blood, a TCR beta motif made up of eight or nine highly homologous variants appeared to be characteristic. Disease-linked clones were CD8+ and relatively rare in peripheral blood. A subset of motif variants has previously been described in the synovial fluid and blood of reactive arthritis.

TCRdb analysed the 5' RACE reads with MiXCR anew, one entry per CDR3 protein. The sample records roughly 220,000 distinct CDR3 sequences, 18% being singletons. The CDR3 is 16 residues long. V was trimmed by 0 bases and J by 7 bases, leaving 19 bases between them. The germline CDR1 and CDR2 sequences are LGHNA and YSLEER. The TCR was taken from a male donor with ankylosing spondylitis. The material sequenced was blood, either unsorted or a sorted T cell fraction (not recorded which). This chain links TRBV4-3 with TRBJ2-7; tentatively, D is TRBD1 or TRBD2 (7 bases each). CDR3: CASSQDRAAGGGEQYF. The DNA for the CDR3 is TGCGCCAGCAGCCAAGATAGGGCCGCAGGGGGAGGGGAGCAGTACTTC.